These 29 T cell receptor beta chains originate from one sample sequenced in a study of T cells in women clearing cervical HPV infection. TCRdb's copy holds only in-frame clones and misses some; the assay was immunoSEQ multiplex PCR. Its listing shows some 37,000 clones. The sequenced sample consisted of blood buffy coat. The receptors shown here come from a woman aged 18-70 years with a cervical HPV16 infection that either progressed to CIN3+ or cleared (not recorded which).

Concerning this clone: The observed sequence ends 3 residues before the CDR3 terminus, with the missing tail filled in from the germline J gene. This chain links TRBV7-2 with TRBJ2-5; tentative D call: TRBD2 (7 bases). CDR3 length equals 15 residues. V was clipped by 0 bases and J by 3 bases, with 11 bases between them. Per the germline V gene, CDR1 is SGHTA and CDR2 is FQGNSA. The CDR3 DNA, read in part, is TGTGCCAGCAGCTTAGCGGGGGGGCCGGAAGAGACC. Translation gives CASSLAGGPEET. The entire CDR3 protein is CASSLAGGPEETQYF.

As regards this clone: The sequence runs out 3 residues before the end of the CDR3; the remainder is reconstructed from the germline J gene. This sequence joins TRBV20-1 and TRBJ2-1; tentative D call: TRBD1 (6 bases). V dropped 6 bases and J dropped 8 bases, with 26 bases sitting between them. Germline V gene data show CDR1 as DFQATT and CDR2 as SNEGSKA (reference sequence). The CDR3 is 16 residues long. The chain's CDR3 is CSAAPPHRVAVYEQFF. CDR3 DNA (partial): TGCAGTGCCGCGCCACCCCACAGGGTGGCTGTCTATGAG.

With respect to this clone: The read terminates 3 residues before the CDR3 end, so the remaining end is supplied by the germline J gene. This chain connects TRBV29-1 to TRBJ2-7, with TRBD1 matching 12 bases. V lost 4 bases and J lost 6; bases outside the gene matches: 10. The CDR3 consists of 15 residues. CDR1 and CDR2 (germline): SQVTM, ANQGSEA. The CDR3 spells CSVVLTGTGGFEQYF. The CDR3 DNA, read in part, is TGCAGCGTTGTGTTGACCGGGACAGGGGGCTTCGAG.

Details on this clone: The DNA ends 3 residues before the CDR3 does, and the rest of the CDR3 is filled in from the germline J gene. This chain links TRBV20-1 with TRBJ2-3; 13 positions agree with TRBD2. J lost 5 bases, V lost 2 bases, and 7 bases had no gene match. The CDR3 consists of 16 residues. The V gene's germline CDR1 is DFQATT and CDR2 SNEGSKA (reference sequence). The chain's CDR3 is CSARTRTSGGLDTQYF. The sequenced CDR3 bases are TGCAGTGCTAGAACCCGGACTAGCGGGGGCCTAGATACG.

The chain's CDR3 is CASDIGAGAKETQYF. The covered CDR3 bases are TGTGCCAGCGACATAGGGGCAGGGGCGAAGGAGACG. The V gene is TRBV2, the J gene TRBJ2-3; a weak D match, TRBD1 (6 bases). The read finishes 3 residues shy of the CDR3 end, and the germline J gene is used to complete it. The CDR3 totals 15 residues. CDR1 SNHLY and CDR2 FYNNEI come from the germline V gene. Complete variable domain (other parts from reference TRBV2 and TRBJ2-3): EPEVTQTPSHQVTQMGQEVILRCVPISNHLYFYWYRQILGQKVEFLVSFYNNEISEKSEIFDDQFSVERPDGSNFTLKIRSTKLEDSAMYFCASDIGAGAKETQYFGPGTRLTVL.

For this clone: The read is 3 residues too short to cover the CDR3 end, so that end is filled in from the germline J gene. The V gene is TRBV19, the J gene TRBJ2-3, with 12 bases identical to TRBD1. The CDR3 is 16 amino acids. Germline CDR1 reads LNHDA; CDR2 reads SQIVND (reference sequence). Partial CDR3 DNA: TGTGCCAGTAGTGAAACGGGACAGGGGGCTAGGGAGACG. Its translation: CASSETGQGARET. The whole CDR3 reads CASSETGQGARETQYF.

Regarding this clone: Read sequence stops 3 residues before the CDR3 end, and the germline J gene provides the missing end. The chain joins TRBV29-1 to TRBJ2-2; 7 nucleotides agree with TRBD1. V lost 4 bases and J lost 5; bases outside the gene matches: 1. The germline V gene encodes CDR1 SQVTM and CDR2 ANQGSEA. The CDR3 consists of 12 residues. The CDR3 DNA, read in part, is TGCAGCGTTGTACAGGGGACCGGGGAG. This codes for CSVVQGTGE. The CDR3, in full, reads CSVVQGTGELFF.

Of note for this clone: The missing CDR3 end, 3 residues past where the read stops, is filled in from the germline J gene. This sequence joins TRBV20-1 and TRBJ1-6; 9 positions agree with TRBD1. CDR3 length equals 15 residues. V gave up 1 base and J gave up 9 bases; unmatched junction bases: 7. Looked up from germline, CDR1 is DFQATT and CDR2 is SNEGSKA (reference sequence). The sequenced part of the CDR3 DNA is TGCAGTGCTAGAGCCCGGGACAGGGCCGGTTCACCC. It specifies CSARARDRAGSP. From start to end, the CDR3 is CSARARDRAGSPLHF.

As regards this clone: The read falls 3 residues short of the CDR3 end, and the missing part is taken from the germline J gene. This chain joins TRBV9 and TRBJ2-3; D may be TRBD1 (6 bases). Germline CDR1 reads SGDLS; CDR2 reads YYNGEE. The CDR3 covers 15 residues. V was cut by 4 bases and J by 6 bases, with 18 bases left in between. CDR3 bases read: TGTGCCAGCAGCACGCAAGCCAGGGGAACTGATACG. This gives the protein CASSTQARGTDT. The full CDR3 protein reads CASSTQARGTDTQYF. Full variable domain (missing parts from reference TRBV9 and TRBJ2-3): DSGVTQTPKHLITATGQRVTLRCSPRSGDLSVYWYQQSLDQGLQFLIQYYNGEERAKGNILERFSAQQFPDLHSELNLSSLELGDSALYFCASSTQARGTDTQYFGPGTRLTVL.

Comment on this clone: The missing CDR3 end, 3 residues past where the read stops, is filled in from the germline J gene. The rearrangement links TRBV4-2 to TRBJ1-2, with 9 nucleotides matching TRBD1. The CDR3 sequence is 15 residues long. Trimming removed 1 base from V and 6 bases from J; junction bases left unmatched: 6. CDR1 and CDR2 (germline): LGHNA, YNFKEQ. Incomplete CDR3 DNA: TGTGCCAGCAGCCAAGCTGGACAGGGGAGCGATGGC. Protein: CASSQAGQGSDG. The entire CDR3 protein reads CASSQAGQGSDGYTF.

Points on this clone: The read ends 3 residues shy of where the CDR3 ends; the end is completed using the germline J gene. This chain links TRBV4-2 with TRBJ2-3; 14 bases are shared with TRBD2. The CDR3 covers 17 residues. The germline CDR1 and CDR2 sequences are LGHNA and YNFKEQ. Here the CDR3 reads CASSQGTSGGRKETQYF. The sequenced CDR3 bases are TGTGCCAGCAGCCAAGGGACTAGCGGGGGGCGGAAGGAGACG.

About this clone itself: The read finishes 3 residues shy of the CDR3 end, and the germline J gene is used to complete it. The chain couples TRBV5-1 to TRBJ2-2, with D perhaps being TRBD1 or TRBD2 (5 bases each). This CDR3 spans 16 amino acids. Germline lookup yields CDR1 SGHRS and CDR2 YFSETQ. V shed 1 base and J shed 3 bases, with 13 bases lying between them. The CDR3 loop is CASSLLGQGDTGELFF. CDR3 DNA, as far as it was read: TGCGCCAGCAGCTTGCTTGGGCAGGGAGACACCGGGGAG.

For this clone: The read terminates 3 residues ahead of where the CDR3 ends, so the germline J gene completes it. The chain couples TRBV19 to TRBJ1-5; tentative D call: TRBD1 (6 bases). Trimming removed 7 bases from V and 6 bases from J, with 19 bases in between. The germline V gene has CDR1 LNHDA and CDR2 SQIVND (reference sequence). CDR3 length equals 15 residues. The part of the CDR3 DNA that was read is TGTGCCAGTACCCCCGGGTGGGGGGGCCCTCAGCCC. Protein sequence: CASTPGWGGPQP. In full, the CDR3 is CASTPGWGGPQPQHF.

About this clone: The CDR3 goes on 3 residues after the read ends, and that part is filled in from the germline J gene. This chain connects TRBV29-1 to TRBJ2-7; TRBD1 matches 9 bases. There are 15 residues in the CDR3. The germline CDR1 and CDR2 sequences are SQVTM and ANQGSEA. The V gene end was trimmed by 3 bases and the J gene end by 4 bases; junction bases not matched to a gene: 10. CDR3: CSVDVYGTGRYEQYF. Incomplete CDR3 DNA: TGCAGCGTTGATGTGTACGGGACAGGGAGGTACGAG.

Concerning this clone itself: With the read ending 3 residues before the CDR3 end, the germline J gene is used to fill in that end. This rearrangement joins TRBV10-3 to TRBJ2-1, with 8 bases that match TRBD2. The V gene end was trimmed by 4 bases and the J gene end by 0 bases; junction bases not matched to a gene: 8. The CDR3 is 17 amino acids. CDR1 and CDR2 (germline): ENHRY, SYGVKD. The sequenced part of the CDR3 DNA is TGTGCCATCAGTGGAGGCGGGGGGCGGTCCTCCTACAATGAG. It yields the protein CAISGGGGRSSYNE. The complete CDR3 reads CAISGGGGRSSYNEQFF.

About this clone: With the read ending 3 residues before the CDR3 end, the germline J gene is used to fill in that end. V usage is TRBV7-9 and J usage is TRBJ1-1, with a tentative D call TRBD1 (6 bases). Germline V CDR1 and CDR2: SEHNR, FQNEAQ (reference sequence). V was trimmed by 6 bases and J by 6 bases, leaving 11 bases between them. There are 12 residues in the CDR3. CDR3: CASSYRVAEAFF. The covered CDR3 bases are TGTGCCAGCAGTTACAGGGTGGCTGAA.

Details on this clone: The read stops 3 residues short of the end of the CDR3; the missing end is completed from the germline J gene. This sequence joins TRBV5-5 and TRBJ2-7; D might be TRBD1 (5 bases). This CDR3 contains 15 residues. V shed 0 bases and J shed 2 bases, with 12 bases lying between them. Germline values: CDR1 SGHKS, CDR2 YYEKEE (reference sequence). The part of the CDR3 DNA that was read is TGTGCCAGCAGCTTGGGCCAGACAGTCGCCTACGAG. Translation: CASSLGQTVAYE. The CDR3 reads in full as CASSLGQTVAYEQYF.

Partial CDR3 DNA: TGTGCCAGTAGTATTCCAGGGTTGGAGACG. It encodes CASSIPGLET. The complete CDR3 protein is CASSIPGLETQYF. The genes are TRBV19 and TRBJ2-3; D might be TRBD1 (5 bases). The read halts 3 residues ahead of the CDR3 end, with the missing end drawn from the germline J gene. Germline loops: CDR1 LNHDA, CDR2 SQIVND (reference sequence). The CDR3 consists of 13 residues.

Incomplete CDR3 DNA: TGTGCCAGTAGTATGGGGGGGCCGGGACGGCAAAAAGAGACG. This gives the protein CASSMGGPGRQKET. The whole CDR3 sequence reads CASSMGGPGRQKETQYF. The chain has TRBV19 and TRBJ2-3; weak D call: TRBD2 (7 bases). With the read ending 3 residues before the CDR3 end, the germline J gene is used to fill in that end. CDR1 and CDR2 (germline): LNHDA, SQIVND (reference sequence). The CDR3 extends over 17 amino acids.

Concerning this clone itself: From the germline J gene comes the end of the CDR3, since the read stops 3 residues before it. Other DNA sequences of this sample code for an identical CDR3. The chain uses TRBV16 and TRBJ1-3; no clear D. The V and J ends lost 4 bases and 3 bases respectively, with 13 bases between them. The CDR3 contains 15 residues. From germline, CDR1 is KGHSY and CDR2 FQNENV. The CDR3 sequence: CASSPTVADGNTIYF. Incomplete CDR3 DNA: TGTGCCAGCAGCCCTACTGTAGCAGATGGAAACACC. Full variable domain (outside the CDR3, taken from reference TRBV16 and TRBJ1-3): GEEVAQTPKHLVRGEGQKAKLYCAPIKGHSYVFWYQQVLKNEFKFLISFQNENVFDETGMPKERFSAKCLPNSPCSLEIQATKLEDSAVYFCASSPTVADGNTIYFGEGSWLTVV.

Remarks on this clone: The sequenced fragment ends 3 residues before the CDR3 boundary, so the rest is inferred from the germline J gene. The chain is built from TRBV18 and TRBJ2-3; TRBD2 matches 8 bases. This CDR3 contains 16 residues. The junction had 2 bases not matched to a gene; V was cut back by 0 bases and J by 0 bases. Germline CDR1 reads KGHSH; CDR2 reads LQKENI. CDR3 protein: CASSPPSGASTDTQYF. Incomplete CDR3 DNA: TGTGCCAGCTCACCACCTAGCGGGGCGAGCACAGATACG.

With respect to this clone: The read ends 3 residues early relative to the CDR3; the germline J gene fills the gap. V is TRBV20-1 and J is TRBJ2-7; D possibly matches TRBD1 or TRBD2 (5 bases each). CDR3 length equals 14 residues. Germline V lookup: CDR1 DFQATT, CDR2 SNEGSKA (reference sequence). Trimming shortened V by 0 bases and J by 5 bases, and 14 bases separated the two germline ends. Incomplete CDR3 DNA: TGCAGTGCTAGAGACCGAGGGGCGCCCCACGAG. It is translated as CSARDRGAPHE. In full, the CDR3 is CSARDRGAPHEQYF.

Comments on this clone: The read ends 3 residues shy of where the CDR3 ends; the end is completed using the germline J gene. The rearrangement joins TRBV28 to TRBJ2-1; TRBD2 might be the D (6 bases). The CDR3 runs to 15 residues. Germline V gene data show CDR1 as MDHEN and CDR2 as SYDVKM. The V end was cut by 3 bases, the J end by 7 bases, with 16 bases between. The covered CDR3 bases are TGTGCCAGCAGTTTGGGCGGGGCCCTTCTGAATGAG. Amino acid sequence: CASSLGGALLNE. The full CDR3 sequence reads CASSLGGALLNEQFF.

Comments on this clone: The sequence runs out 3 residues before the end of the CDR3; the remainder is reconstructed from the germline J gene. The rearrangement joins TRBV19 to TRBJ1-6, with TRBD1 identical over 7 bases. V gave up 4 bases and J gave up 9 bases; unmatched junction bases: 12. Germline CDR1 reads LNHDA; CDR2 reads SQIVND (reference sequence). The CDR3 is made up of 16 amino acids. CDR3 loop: CASSKGTRGRFSPLHF. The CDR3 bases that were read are TGTGCCAGTAGTAAAGGAACGAGGGGGCGGTTTTCACCC. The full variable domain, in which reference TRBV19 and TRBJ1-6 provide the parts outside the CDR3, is DGGITQSPKYLFRKEGQNVTLSCEQNLNHDAMYWYRQDPGQGLRLIYYSQIVNDFQKGDIAEGYSVSREKKESFPLTVTSAQKNPTAFYLCASSKGTRGRFSPLHFGNGTRLTVT.

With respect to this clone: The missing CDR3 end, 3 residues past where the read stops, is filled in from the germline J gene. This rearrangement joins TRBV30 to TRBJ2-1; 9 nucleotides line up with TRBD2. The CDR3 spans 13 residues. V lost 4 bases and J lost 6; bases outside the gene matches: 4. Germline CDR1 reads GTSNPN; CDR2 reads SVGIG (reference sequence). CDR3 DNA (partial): TGTGCCTGGAACCTAGCGGGGACCAATGAG. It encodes CAWNLAGTNE. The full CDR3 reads CAWNLAGTNEQFF.

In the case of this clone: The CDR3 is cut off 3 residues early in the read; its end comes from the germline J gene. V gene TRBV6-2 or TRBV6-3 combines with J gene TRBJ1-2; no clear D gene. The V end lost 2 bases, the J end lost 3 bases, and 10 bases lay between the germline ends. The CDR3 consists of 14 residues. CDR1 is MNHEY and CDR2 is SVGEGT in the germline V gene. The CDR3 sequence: CASSYQGQYYGYTF. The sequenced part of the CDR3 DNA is TGTGCCAGCAGTTACCAAGGTCAATACTATGGC.

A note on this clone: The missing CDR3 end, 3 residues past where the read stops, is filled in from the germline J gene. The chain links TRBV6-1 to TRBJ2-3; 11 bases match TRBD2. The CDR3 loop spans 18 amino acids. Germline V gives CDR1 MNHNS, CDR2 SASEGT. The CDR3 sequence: CASSEGRASGGFGETQYF. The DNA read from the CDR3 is TGTGCCAGCAGTGAAGGACGGGCTAGCGGGGGGTTCGGGGAGACG.

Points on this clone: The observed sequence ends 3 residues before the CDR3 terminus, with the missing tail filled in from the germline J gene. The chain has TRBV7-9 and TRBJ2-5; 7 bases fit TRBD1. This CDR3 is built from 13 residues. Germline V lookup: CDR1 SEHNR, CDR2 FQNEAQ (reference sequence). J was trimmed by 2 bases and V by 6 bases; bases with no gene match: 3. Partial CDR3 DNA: TGTGCCAGCAGAATGGGACAGCAAGAGACC. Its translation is CASRMGQQET. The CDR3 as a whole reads CASRMGQQETQYF.

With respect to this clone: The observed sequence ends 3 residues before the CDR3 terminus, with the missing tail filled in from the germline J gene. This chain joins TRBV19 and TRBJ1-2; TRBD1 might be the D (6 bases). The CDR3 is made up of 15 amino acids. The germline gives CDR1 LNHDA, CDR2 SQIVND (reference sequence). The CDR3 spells CASSTGQLSTDTYTF. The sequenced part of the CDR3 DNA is TGTGCCAGTAGTACTGGACAGCTTAGCACAGATACC.